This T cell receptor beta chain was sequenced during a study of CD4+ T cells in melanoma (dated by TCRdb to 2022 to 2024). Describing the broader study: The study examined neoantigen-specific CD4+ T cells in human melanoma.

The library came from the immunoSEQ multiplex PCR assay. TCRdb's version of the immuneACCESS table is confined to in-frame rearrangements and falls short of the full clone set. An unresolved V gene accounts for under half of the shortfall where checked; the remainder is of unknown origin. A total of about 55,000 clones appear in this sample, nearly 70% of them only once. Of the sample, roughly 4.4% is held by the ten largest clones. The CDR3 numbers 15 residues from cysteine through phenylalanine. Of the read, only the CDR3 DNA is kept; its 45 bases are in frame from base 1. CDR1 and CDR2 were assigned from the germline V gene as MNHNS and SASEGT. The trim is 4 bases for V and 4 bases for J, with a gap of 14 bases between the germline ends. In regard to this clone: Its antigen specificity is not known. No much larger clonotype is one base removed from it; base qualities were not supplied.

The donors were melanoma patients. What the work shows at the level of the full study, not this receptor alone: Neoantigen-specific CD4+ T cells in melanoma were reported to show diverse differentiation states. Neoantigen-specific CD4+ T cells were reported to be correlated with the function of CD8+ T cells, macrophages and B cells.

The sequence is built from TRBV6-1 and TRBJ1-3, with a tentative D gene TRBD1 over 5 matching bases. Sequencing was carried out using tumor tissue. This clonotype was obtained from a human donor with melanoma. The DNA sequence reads TGTGCCAGCAGTGGGGGCAGGGCGGGAGGAAACACCATATATTTT. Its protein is CASSGGRAGGNTIYF.